These 13 T cell receptor beta chains were all obtained from the same sample, sequenced in a study of pediatric ulcerative colitis. The rectum was sampled with one to two pinch biopsies at colonoscopy. Sequencing used immunoSEQ multiplex PCR; TCRdb keeps in-frame clones, though not all of them. In the table there are more than 40,000 clones, more than 60% of which are singletons. The specimen sequenced was gut tissue. These receptors all come from a girl aged 10-17 years with moderate ulcerative colitis.

DNA of the CDR3: TGTGCCAGCAGTGAAACTACCATTGTGGGGGGCGCGGGAGGAACTGAAGCTTTCTTT. This sequence encodes CASSETTIVGGAGGTEAFF. This chain joins TRBV6-1 and TRBJ1-1; D may be TRBD1 (6 bases). The CDR3 contains 19 residues. Trimming took 2 bases from V and 5 from J, leaving 27 bases between them. Germline CDR1 reads MNHNS; CDR2 reads SASEGT.

This chain connects TRBV27 to TRBJ2-2, with a weak D call TRBD2 (6 bases). CDR3 size: 16 residues. Germline V gene lookup returns CDR1 MNHEY and CDR2 SMNVEV (reference sequence). V shed 4 bases and J shed 1 base, with 13 bases lying between them. CDR3 region: CASSWRAGQNTGELFF. The DNA for the CDR3 is TGTGCCAGCAGTTGGCGGGCGGGGCAGAACACCGGGGAGCTGTTTTTT.

This chain uses TRBV7-3 with TRBJ2-7; the D is unclear. From germline, CDR1 is SGHTA and CDR2 FQGTGA. The CDR3 length is 13 residues. Trimming removed 5 bases from V and 7 bases from J, with 15 bases in between. The CDR3 DNA is TGTGCCAGCAGCCTCCAGGCCTCGGAGGAGCAGTACTTC. Its protein product is CASSLQASEEQYF.

The chain carries TRBV9 and TRBJ2-2, with 8 bases matching TRBD2. The CDR3 is 16 amino acids. Germline assignment: CDR1 SGDLS and CDR2 YYNGEE. V gave up 4 bases and J gave up 2 bases; unmatched junction bases: 7. The CDR3 DNA follows: TGTGCCAGCAGCCCGAACAGCGGGAGAAACACCGGGGAGCTGTTTTTT. Translated: CASSPNSGRNTGELFF.

The V gene is TRBV18, the J gene TRBJ2-3; 10 bases line up with TRBD1. The CDR3 loop spans 16 amino acids. The V segment lost 5 bases and the J segment 2 bases; nucleotides outside the gene matches: 7. The germline gives CDR1 KGHSH, CDR2 LQKENI. CDR3 coding DNA: TGTGCCAGCTCATCCCGGACAGGGGGGACCACAGATACGCAGTATTTT. This encodes CASSSRTGGTTDTQYF.

The rearrangement uses TRBV12-5 and TRBJ2-2, with 7 bases fitting TRBD1. Trimming at V came to 1 base and at J to 0 bases, leaving 11 bases not matched to a gene. Looked up from germline, CDR1 is LGHNT and CDR2 is FRNRAP. CDR3 length: 19 residues. CDR3 coding DNA: TGTGCTAGTGGTTTGGGGGGGACAGTGCAACCCCCGAACACCGGGGAGCTGTTTTTT. It yields the protein CASGLGGTVQPPNTGELFF.

This chain uses TRBV2 with TRBJ1-1; TRBD1 is a possible D gene (5 bases). From germline, CDR1 is SNHLY and CDR2 FYNNEI. The CDR3 sequence is 13 residues long. Trimming removed 8 bases at V and 4 bases at J, with 14 bases between. Here the CDR3 DNA reads TGTGCCAGCGTGGTGGGGGGGACCACTGAAGCTTTCTTT. Translated, it gives CASVVGGTTEAFF.

The gene calls are TRBV19 and TRBJ1-3, with D unclear. The CDR3 is 13 amino acids. Germline CDR1 is LNHDA and CDR2 is SQIVND (reference sequence). The V and J ends lost 5 bases and 4 bases respectively, with 9 bases between them. CDR3 DNA sequence: TGTGCCAGTAGTCTTCAGACAGGAAACACCATATATTTT. It is translated as CASSLQTGNTIYF.

This clone was counted between two and nine times. V is TRBV12-5 and J is TRBJ2-2; the D gene is possibly TRBD1 (5 bases). There are 13 residues in the CDR3. The ends were cut back, 8 bases at V and 1 base at J, with 8 bases in the middle. Per germline, CDR1 LGHNT and CDR2 FRNRAP. CDR3 sequence: CASLGQNTGELFF. The CDR3 DNA follows: TGTGCTAGTCTAGGACAGAACACCGGGGAGCTGTTTTTT.

J is TRBJ2-6 and V is TRBV18; no clear D. This CDR3 region has 14 residues. Germline CDR1 and CDR2: KGHSH and LQKENI. Trimming stripped 3 bases from V and 1 base from J, with 4 bases between. CDR3: CASSPFSGANVLTF. In nucleotides, the CDR3 is TGTGCCAGCTCACCCTTTTCTGGGGCCAACGTCCTGACTTTC. Supplemented by reference TRBV18 and TRBJ2-6, the full variable domain reads NAGVMQNPRHLVRRRGQEARLRCSPMKGHSHVYWYRQLPEEGLKFMVYLQKENIIDESGMPKERFSAEFPKEGPSILRIQQVVRGDSAAYFCASSPFSGANVLTFGAGSRLTVL.

The chain couples TRBV28 to TRBJ1-2, with 11 positions matching TRBD1. Trimming at V came to 2 bases and at J to 8 bases, leaving 10 bases not matched to a gene. Germline V lookup: CDR1 MDHEN, CDR2 SYDVKM. This CDR3 is 16 amino acids long. The CDR3 coding sequence is TGTGCCAGCAGTTTACGGGACAGGGGGACCCTCGCGGGCTACACCTTC. Its protein product is CASSLRDRGTLAGYTF.

This clone was counted between two and nine times. V gene TRBV5-6 combines with J gene TRBJ1-2, with D possibly matching TRBD1 (5 bases). V gave up 3 bases and J gave up 3 bases, with 18 bases separating them. This CDR3 has 16 amino acids. In germline, CDR1 is SGHDT, CDR2 YYEEEE. The CDR3 DNA reads TGTGCCAGCAGCTCCCAACAGGTTTTAGCCTACTATGGCTACACCTTC. Its protein is CASSSQQVLAYYGYTF.

The chain joins TRBV27 to TRBJ1-1; D unclear. From germline, CDR1 is MNHEY and CDR2 SMNVEV (reference sequence). This CDR3 spans 14 amino acids. Trimming took 6 bases from V and 0 from J, leaving 11 bases between them. The CDR3 region has the DNA TGTGCCAGCAGCCTACAAGGCATGAACACTGAAGCTTTCTTT. Translation: CASSLQGMNTEAFF.